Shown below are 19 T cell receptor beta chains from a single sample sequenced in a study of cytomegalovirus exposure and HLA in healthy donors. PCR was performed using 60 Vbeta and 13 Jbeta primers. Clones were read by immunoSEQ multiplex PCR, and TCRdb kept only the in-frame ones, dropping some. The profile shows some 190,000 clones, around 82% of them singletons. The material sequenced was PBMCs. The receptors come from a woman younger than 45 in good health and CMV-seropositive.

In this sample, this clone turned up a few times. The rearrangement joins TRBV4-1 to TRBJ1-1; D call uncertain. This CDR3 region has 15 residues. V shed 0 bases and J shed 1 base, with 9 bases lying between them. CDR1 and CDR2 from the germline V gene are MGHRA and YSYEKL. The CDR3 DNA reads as TGCGCCAGCAGCCAAGAGACGGGAAAGAACACTGAAGCTTTCTTT. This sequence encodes CASSQETGKNTEAFF.

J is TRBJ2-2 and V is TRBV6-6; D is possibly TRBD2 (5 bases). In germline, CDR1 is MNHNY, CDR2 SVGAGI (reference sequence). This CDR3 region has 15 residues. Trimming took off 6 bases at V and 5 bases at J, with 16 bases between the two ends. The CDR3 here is CASSSLGGSTGELFF. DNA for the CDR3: TGTGCCAGCAGCAGTTTAGGAGGATCGACCGGGGAGCTGTTTTTT.

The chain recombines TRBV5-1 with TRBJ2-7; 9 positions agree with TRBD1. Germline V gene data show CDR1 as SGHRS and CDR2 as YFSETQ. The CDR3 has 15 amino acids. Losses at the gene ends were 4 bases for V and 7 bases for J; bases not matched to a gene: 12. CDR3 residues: CASSPGDRVTGEQYF. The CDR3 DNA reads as TGCGCCAGCAGCCCAGGGGACAGGGTGACGGGGGAGCAGTACTTC.

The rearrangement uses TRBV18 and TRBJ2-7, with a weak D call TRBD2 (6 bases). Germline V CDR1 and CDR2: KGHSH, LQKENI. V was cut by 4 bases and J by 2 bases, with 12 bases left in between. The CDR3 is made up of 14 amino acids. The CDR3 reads CASSHGGRPYEQYF. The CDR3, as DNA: TGTGCCAGCTCACACGGGGGACGTCCCTACGAGCAGTACTTC.

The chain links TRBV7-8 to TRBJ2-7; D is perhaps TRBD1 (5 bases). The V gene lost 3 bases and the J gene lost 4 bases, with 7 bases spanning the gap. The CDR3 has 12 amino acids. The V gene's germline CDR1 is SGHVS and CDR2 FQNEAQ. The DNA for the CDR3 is TGTGCCAGCAGCTTGCGACAGTACGAGCAGTACTTC. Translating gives CASSLRQYEQYF.

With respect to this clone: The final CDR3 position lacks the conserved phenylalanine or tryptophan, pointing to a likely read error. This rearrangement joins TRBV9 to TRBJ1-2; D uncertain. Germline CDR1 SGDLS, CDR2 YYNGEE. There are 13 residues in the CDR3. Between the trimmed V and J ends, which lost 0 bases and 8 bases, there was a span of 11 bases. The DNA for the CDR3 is TGTGCCAGCAGCGTAGCACCGGCGGGGGGCTACACCTTA. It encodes CASSVAPAGGYTL.

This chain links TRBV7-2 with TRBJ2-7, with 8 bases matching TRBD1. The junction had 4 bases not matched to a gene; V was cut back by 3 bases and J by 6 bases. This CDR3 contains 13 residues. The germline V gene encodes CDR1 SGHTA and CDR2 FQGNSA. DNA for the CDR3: TGTGCCAGCAGCTTTCAGGGGGCTAGCGAGCAGTACTTC. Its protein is CASSFQGASEQYF.

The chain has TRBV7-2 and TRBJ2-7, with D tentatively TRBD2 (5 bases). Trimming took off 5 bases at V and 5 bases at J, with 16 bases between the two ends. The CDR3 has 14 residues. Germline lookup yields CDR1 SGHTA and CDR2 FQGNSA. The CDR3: CASSAPPGKHEQYF. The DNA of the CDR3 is TGTGCCAGCAGCGCACCCCCGGGAAAACACGAGCAGTACTTC.

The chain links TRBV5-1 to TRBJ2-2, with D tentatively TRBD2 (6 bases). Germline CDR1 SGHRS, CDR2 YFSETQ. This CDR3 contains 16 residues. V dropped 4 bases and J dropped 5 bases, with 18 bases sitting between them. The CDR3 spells CASSAGTHIGTGELFF. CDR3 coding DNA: TGCGCCAGCAGCGCCGGGACTCACATCGGGACCGGGGAGCTGTTTTTT.

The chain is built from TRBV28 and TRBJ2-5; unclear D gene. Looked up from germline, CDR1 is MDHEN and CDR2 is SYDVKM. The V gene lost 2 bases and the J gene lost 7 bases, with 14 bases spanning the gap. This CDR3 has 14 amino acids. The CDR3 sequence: CASSLEVPPWTQYF. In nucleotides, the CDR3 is TGTGCCAGCAGTTTAGAGGTGCCTCCATGGACCCAGTACTTC.

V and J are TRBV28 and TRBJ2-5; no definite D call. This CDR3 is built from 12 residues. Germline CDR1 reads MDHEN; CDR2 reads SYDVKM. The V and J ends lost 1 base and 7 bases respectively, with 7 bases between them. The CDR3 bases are TGTGCCAGCAGTTTATCAAAGAGGACCCAGTACTTC. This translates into CASSLSKRTQYF.

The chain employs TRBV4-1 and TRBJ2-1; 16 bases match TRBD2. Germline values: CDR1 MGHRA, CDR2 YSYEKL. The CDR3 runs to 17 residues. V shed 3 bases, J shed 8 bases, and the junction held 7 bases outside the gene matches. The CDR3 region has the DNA TGCGCCAGCAGCCAGGCGGGACTAGCGGGGGGGATGTATGAGCAGTTCTTC. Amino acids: CASSQAGLAGGMYEQFF.

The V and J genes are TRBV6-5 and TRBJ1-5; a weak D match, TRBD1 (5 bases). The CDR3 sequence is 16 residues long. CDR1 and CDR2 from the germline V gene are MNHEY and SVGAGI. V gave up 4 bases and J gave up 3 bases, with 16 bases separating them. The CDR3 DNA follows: TGTGCCAGCAGTTCGCGCCATGACAGCCCCAATCAGCCCCAGCATTTT. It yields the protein CASSSRHDSPNQPQHF.

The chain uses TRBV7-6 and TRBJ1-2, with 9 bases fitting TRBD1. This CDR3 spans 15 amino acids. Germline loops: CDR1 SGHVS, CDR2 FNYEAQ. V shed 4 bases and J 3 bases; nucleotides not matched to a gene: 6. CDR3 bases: TGTGCCAGCAGCTCGAGACAGGGGGTTCACTATGGCTACACCTTC. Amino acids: CASSSRQGVHYGYTF.

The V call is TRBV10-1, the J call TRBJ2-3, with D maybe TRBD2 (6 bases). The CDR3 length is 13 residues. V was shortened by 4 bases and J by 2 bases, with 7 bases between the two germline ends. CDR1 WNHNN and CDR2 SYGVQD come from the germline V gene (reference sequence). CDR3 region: CASSADYTDTQYF. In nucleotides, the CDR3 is TGCGCCAGCAGTGCGGACTACACAGATACGCAGTATTTT.

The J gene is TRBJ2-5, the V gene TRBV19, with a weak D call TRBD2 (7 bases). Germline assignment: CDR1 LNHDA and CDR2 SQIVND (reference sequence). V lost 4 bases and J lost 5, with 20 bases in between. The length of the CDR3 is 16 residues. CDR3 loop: CASSRLGGGPGETQYF. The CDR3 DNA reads TGTGCCAGTAGTAGACTAGGGGGGGGGCCGGGGGAGACCCAGTACTTC.

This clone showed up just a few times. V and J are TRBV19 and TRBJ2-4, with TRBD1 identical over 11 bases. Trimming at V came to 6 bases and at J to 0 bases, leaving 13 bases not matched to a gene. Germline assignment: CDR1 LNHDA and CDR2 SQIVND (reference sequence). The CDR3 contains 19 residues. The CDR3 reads CASSRRGTGGGEAKNIQYF. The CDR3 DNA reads TGTGCCAGTAGCCGAAGAGGGACAGGGGGTGGGGAAGCCAAAAACATTCAGTACTTC.

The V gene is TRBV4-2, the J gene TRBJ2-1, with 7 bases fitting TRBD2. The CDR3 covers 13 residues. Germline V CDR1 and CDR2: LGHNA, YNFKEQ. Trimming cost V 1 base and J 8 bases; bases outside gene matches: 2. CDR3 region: CASSQVGGDEQFF. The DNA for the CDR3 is TGTGCCAGCAGCCAAGTGGGGGGGGATGAGCAGTTCTTC.

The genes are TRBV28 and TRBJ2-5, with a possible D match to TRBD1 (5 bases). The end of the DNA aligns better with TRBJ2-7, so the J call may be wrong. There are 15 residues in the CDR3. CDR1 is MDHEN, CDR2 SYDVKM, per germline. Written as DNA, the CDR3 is TGTGCCAGCAGTACTCCGTCAGGGTCTAACTACGAGCAGTACTTC. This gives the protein CASSTPSGSNYEQYF.